This passage covers 8 T cell receptor beta chains from one sample sequenced in a study of T cells in Graves' hyperthyroidism and ophthalmopathy. Authors of the study amplified TCR beta CDR3 regions from RNA transcripts. In the first-round RT-PCR of the TCR CDR3, the HTBI primer set was used. From the multiplex PCR reads, TCRdb called clonotypes with MiXCR, one entry per CDR3 protein. The sample consists of a few hundred thousand distinct CDR3 sequences, 20% to 30% of them appearing once. Sequencing input: blood. The source of these receptors is a man aged 50-59 years with Graves' hyperthyroidism.

The sample holds a few counts of this clonotype. The chain is built from TRBV20-1 and TRBJ2-3; D is unclear. CDR1 and CDR2 (germline): DFQATT, SNEGSKA (reference sequence). V was shortened by 2 bases and J by 2 bases, with 23 bases between the two germline ends. CDR3 length equals 18 residues. CDR3 residues: CSARPRIPYDTLTDTQYF. The CDR3, as DNA: TGCAGTGCTAGACCCAGGATCCCTTATGATACTCTCACAGATACGCAGTATTTT.

Concerning this clonotype itself: A much larger clone differs by one base, so this may be a read error. The chain uses TRBV28 and TRBJ2-1; 9 bases line up with TRBD2. This CDR3 has 15 amino acids. CDR1 and CDR2 (germline): MDHEN, SYDVKM. Trimming removed 6 bases from V and 12 bases from J; junction bases left unmatched: 15. The CDR3 DNA reads TGTGCCAGCAGCCCCATCGGGATTAGCGGGGGTGGGCAGTTCTTC. This gives the protein CASSPIGISGGGQFF.

At least ten counts were recorded for this clonotype. This chain connects TRBV7-8 to TRBJ2-1; D is perhaps TRBD1 (5 bases). Germline-derived CDR1 and CDR2 are SGHVS and FQNEAQ. The CDR3 covers 15 residues. The ends were cut back, 0 bases at V and 5 bases at J, with 11 bases in the middle. The CDR3 DNA follows: TGTGCCAGCAGCTTAGCGGGGCCACGGGACAATGAGCAGTTCTTC. This translates into CASSLAGPRDNEQFF.

This clonotype has only one observation. J is TRBJ2-7 and V is TRBV2, with 7 bases lining up with TRBD1. V dropped 11 bases and J dropped 2; count of bases not matched to a gene: 9. The CDR3 has 13 residues. In germline, CDR1 is SNHLY, CDR2 FYNNEI. The CDR3: CAGSRQGAYEQYF. DNA for the CDR3: TGTGCCGGGTCCCGCCAGGGGGCCTACGAGCAGTACTTC.

As for this clonotype: Its ends do not fully match the called genes, so a read error is possible. This sequence joins TRBV2 and TRBJ1-2; the D gene is possibly TRBD1 (6 bases). Per the germline V gene, CDR1 is SNHLY and CDR2 is FYNNEI. The CDR3 contains 12 residues. DNA of the CDR3: TGTGCCGGCAGTGGAGGGGGCTATGGCTACACCTTC. It codes for CAGSGGGYGYTF.

The J gene is TRBJ2-5, the V gene TRBV12-3 or TRBV12-4; D perhaps matches TRBD1 (5 bases). CDR3 length: 14 amino acids. V was clipped by 2 bases and J by 2 bases, with 9 bases between them. CDR3 nucleotides: TGTGCCAGCAGTTTACTGACAGAGCAAGAGACCCAGTACTTC. Its protein is CASSLLTEQETQYF.

This clonotype appeared many times. The V gene is TRBV27, the J gene TRBJ2-1; D possibly uses TRBD1 or TRBD2 (6 bases each). The V and J ends lost 7 bases and 5 bases respectively, with 18 bases between them. The CDR3 is made up of 15 amino acids. Germline assignment: CDR1 MNHEY and CDR2 SMNVEV (reference sequence). The chain's CDR3 is CASNFMGGDHNEQFF. Here the CDR3 DNA reads TGTGCCAGCAACTTTATGGGGGGCGATCACAATGAGCAGTTCTTC.

This clonotype was observed a few times. This rearrangement joins TRBV27 to TRBJ2-2; D gene unclear. Germline V gives CDR1 MNHEY, CDR2 SMNVEV (reference sequence). The CDR3 sequence is 16 residues long. Trimming removed 1 base at V and 7 bases at J, with 16 bases between. CDR3 region: CASSLFRRASGGELFF. Here the CDR3 DNA reads TGTGCCAGCAGTTTATTCCGTAGGGCTTCGGGCGGGGAGCTGTTTTTT.